This T cell receptor (beta chain) was sequenced in a study of Ad26.COV2.S vaccination and SARS-CoV-2 variants (dated by TCRdb to the early 2020s). General notes on the study: Vaccine-arm donors were drawn from COV1001, a multicentre, randomized, double-blind, placebo-controlled phase I-IIa trial of Ad26.COV2.S in healthy adults. Ad26.COV2.S was administered intramuscularly at 5 x 10^10 or 1 x 10^11 viral particles, either as a single shot or as two shots given 56 days apart. TCRbeta repertoire sequencing was used to assess the specificity and breadth of SARS-CoV-2-reactive T cell receptors after Ad26.COV2.S vaccination. The TCR-sequenced set comprised around 30 samples: some 19 Ad26.COV2.S vaccine recipients, 5 placebo recipients and 8 SARS-CoV-2 convalescent individuals. Trial participants were randomized into five groups of five: low-dose or high-dose Ad26.COV2.S given once or twice, or placebo on both occasions. Throughout the experiments and outcome assessment, investigators stayed blinded to trial group allocation. Overall study results and their limits: Higher spike-specific TCR breadth was observed in Ad26.COV2.S recipients than in placebo recipients (P = 0.0014). The authors noted that the TCR breadth and depth analyses may have underestimated total T cell responses. Comparable non-spike TCR breadth was observed between vaccine and placebo recipients, consistent with only spike being contained in the vaccine. Comparing responses between vaccine doses or regimens was not something the study was powered to do. After vaccination, spike-specific CD8+ and CD4+ T cell responses were reported to show substantial breadth.

The sample's treatment or condition label, decoded: 15 to 20 received Ad26.COV2.S at low or high dose, single or two shots; about 5 received placebo; per-sample allocation not given. Repertoires of vaccine and placebo recipients were sequenced from samples taken on day 63 after the first injection. Between 29 July and 7 August 2020, Cohort 1b enrolled about two dozen adults aged 18-55 years at one site in Boston, USA. Ad26.COV2.S consisted of a replication-incompetent adenovirus type 26 vector by which a prefusion-stabilized SARS-CoV-2 spike protein from the original Wuhan strain was expressed. In regard to this clone: The antigen this receptor binds is unknown. No much larger clone is present one base from it, and per-base qualities are unavailable.

The immunoSEQ Assay was used to sequence TCRbeta CDR3 regions. After extraction, genomic DNA underwent amplification by bias-controlled multiplex PCR, followed by high-throughput sequencing. In the paper's pipeline: To quantify the absolute abundance of every unique TCRbeta CDR3 region, sequences were collapsed and filtered. T cell fraction was estimated by normalization of TCRbeta template counts to usable DNA, with usable DNA being measured through amplification of reference genes present in all nucleated cells. Repertoire TCRs were annotated as SARS-CoV-2-specific by exact matching of V gene, CDR3 amino acid sequence and J gene to a known reactive TCR set. The reference SARS-CoV-2 TCR set was obtained from MIRA and was filtered for enrichment in COVID-19-positive ImmuneCODE repertoires, whereby public or cross-reactive TCRs were removed. Based on the MIRA antigens, annotated TCRs were further analysed at the level of specific ORF or position within ORF. Breadth was defined as the number of annotated unique rearrangements divided by the total number of unique productive rearrangements, and depth was defined as the summed frequency of the annotated unique rearrangements. Two-sided Wilcoxon rank-sum tests were used to compare TCR breadth between groups. The immuneACCESS repertoire file appears here via TCRdb, limited to in-frame rearrangements. These files lack a portion of the clones; in checked studies, under half of the deficit traces to unresolved V genes, and the cause of the others is not known. That table is the source of V, J and clone size, and D and trimming were worked out from the DNA. This sample comprises about 350,000 clones, about 85% of them detected only once. The ten most abundant clones make up roughly 3.3% of the sample.

The material was peripheral blood, obtained in a trial of Ad26.COV2.S vaccine versus placebo. The TCR originated in a person aged 18-60 years who received the Ad26.COV2.S COVID-19 vaccine or a placebo.

The DNA reads TGCGCCAGCAGCCCCCGCGGTTTGAACACTGAAGCTTTCTTT. It translates as CASSPRGLNTEAFF. This chain joins TRBV5-1 to TRBJ1-1, with the identity of the D gene unclear. CDR1 and CDR2 (SGHRS, YFSETQ) derive from the germline V gene. The CDR3 measures 14 amino acids from cysteine to phenylalanine. Of the read, only the CDR3 DNA is kept; its 42 bases are in frame from base 1. V is pared back by 4 bases and J by 0 bases, with 10 bases lying between the germline termini.